Below, 11 T cell receptor beta chains from the same sample are listed, as sequenced in a study of radiotherapy plus CTLA-4 blockade in lung cancer. Assay: immunoSEQ multiplex PCR; the TCRdb copy retains only in-frame clones and omits some. The table includes roughly 110,000 clones, 81% detected once. Sequences were derived from peripheral blood, sampled from a patient treated with radiotherapy plus ipilimumab. The receptors derive from a human donor with non-small cell lung cancer that progressed on radiotherapy plus ipilimumab. Some clones in this sample may be carry-over from other donors' samples.

This clone occurred a few times. Mismatch with germline at one junction end may stem from a read error. The chain links TRBV19 to TRBJ1-2, with D unclear. CDR1 is LNHDA and CDR2 is SQIVND in the germline V gene (reference sequence). The CDR3 sequence is 15 residues long. The CDR3 nucleotides read TGTGCCATTAGTATAGAAGACGGAATACGGTATGGCTACACCTTC. It encodes CAISIEDGIRYGYTF.

The rearrangement joins TRBV15 to TRBJ2-3; D unclear. This CDR3 region has 14 residues. V shed 0 bases and J shed 8 bases, with 12 bases lying between them. CDR1 and CDR2 (germline): LNHNV, YYDKDF (reference sequence). The CDR3 region is CATSRDRTSFTQYF. CDR3 nucleotide sequence: TGTGCCACCAGCAGAGATCGCACGTCATTTACGCAGTATTTT.

The J gene is TRBJ1-5, the V gene TRBV2; D is perhaps TRBD1 (5 bases). The V end was cut by 4 bases, the J end by 6 bases, with 13 bases between. CDR3 length: 14 residues. Germline V gene data show CDR1 as SNHLY and CDR2 as FYNNEI. The DNA for the CDR3 is TGTGCCAGCAGTGGGGGGGGGTCCGGTCAGCCCCAGCATTTT. Its translation: CASSGGGSGQPQHF.

This chain links TRBV30 with TRBJ1-3; D unresolved. V dropped 1 base and J dropped 0 bases, with 7 bases sitting between them. The germline CDR1 and CDR2 sequences are GTSNPN and SVGIG (reference sequence). This CDR3 is built from 14 residues. The CDR3 protein is CAWSGTISGNTIYF. For the CDR3, the DNA is TGTGCCTGGAGTGGAACCATCTCTGGAAACACCATATATTTT.

A few counts support this clone. This rearrangement joins TRBV18 to TRBJ2-5; the D gene is possibly TRBD1 (5 bases). The CDR3 is 14 residues long. Trimming took 2 bases from V and 3 from J, leaving 10 bases between them. CDR1 is KGHSH and CDR2 is LQKENI in the germline V gene. CDR3 coding DNA: TGTGCCAGCTCACCAGAACAGGCGGAAGAGACCCAGTACTTC. As protein: CASSPEQAEETQYF.

The J gene is TRBJ1-2, the V gene TRBV5-4; D possibly corresponds to TRBD1 (6 bases). The CDR3 runs to 13 residues. CDR1 and CDR2 (germline): SGHNT, YYREEE (reference sequence). Trimming cost V 4 bases and J 3 bases, with 10 bases left between them. CDR3 sequence (DNA): TGTGCCAGCAGCCAAACAGGGTACTATGGCTACACCTTC. Translating it yields CASSQTGYYGYTF.

This chain links TRBV5-1 with TRBJ2-6; D gene ambiguous. The germline CDR1 and CDR2 sequences are SGHRS and YFSETQ. V was trimmed by 4 bases and J by 0 bases, leaving 14 bases between them. This CDR3 spans 17 amino acids. In DNA, the CDR3 is TGCGCCAGCAGCCCGAACTTTTACACCTCTGGGGCCAACGTCCTGACTTTC. Amino acids: CASSPNFYTSGANVLTF.

The V gene is TRBV11-3, the J gene TRBJ2-1, with 8 bases lining up with TRBD1. CDR1 is SGHNT, CDR2 YENEEA, per germline. The CDR3 contains 17 residues. Trimming cost V 0 bases and J 6 bases; bases outside gene matches: 10. The CDR3 region is CASSLDLGQGLFNEQFF. The CDR3 coding sequence is TGTGCCAGCAGCTTAGATTTAGGACAGGGTCTCTTCAATGAGCAGTTCTTC.

The chain uses TRBV11-2 and TRBJ2-6, with D unclear. This CDR3 has 17 amino acids. Germline assignment: CDR1 SGHAT and CDR2 FQNNGV. Trimming removed 1 base at V and 0 bases at J, with 10 bases between. CDR3 protein: CASSLVSLFSGANVLTF. Written as DNA, the CDR3 is TGTGCCAGCAGCTTAGTTTCACTTTTCTCTGGGGCCAACGTCCTGACTTTC.

The J gene is TRBJ2-5, the V gene TRBV5-1, with a weak D call TRBD2 (5 bases). Germline V gene sequence: CDR1 SGHRS, CDR2 YFSETQ. The CDR3 has 13 amino acids. V shed 4 bases and J shed 5 bases, with 12 bases lying between them. The CDR3 reads CASSPGSLETQYF. CDR3 in DNA: TGCGCCAGCAGCCCGGGGTCTCTGGAGACCCAGTACTTC.

This chain connects TRBV28 to TRBJ2-5; D perhaps matches TRBD2 (6 bases). Germline V gene data show CDR1 as MDHEN and CDR2 as SYDVKM. This CDR3 is 13 amino acids long. V was shortened by 8 bases and J by 9 bases, with 19 bases between the two germline ends. As DNA, the CDR3 is TGTGCCAGCTATTCTAGGGTCGGGGGACCCCAGTACTTC. Encoded protein: CASYSRVGGPQYF.